The T cell receptor (beta chain) under discussion was sequenced for a study of early T cells in non-severe SARS-CoV-2 infection. Study overall: With bulk RNA from unsorted whole blood as input, sequencing yielded unpaired chains. Overall study results and limits: Matches to VDJdb favored anti-spike CD8 responses and missed private and CD4 specificities.

Germline loops: CDR1 DFQATT, CDR2 SNEGSKA (reference sequence). The V and J ends lost 2 bases and 7 bases respectively, with 15 bases between them. This CDR3 region has 14 residues. Molecules of cDNA were individually given unique molecular identifiers that were attached to them. TCRdb re-called the 5' RACE reads with MiXCR, one entry per CDR3 protein. This sample carries tens of thousands of distinct CDR3 sequences, 5% to 6% of them seen once, and the ten largest clones take more than 14%. Worth noting for this clonotype: Its antigen is unidentified.

The material sequenced was whole blood, taken at baseline. This rearrangement joins TRBV20-1 to TRBJ2-1; a weak D match, TRBD2 (5 bases). This clonotype was obtained from an adult who was a healthcare worker with PCR-confirmed SARS-CoV-2 infection or an uninfected control (not recorded which). DNA for the CDR3: TGCAGTGCTAGATTCCGGGGTAGTACGAATGAGCAGTTCTTC. Translation: CSARFRGSTNEQFF.